The next 32 T cell receptor beta chains were all read from a single sample in a study of OX40 agonist ivuxolimab in advanced cancers. Method: immunoSEQ multiplex PCR; TCRdb's copy keeps in-frame clones and lacks some. This table holds 15,000 to 20,000 clones, 80% found once. Sequencing was performed on CD4+ or CD8+ T cells sorted from blood, taken in a trial of the OX40 agonist ivuxolimab. These receptors were obtained from an adult with an advanced solid tumor such as melanoma, head and neck, liver or kidney cancer.

CDR3 amino acids: CASSFGGGASLYGYTF. CDR3 nucleotides: TGTGCCAGCAGCTTCGGAGGGGGCGCCTCCCTCTATGGCTACACCTTC. The chain recombines TRBV11-2 with TRBJ1-2, with 7 bases aligning to TRBD1. After removal of 3 bases from V and 4 bases from J, the junction contained 11 bases not matched to a gene. The CDR3 runs 16 residues. The V gene's germline CDR1 is SGHAT and CDR2 FQNNGV.

The CDR3 nucleotides read TGCGCCAGCAGCCTTGGGACAATGAACACTGAAGCTTTCTTT. It is translated as CASSLGTMNTEAFF. V and J are TRBV4-1 and TRBJ1-1; perhaps TRBD1 as D (6 bases). V lost 4 bases to trimming and J lost 0 bases, with 9 bases between them. The CDR3 has 14 residues. In germline, CDR1 is MGHRA, CDR2 YSYEKL.

The V call is TRBV28, the J call TRBJ2-1; 7 nucleotides agree with TRBD1. The CDR3 loop spans 13 amino acids. Germline CDR1 reads MDHEN; CDR2 reads SYDVKM. The V and J ends lost 5 bases and 9 bases, in that order; junction bases with no gene match: 7. As DNA, the CDR3 is TGTGCCAGCAGTCCATTACAGGGGTTTGAGCAGTTCTTC. It encodes CASSPLQGFEQFF.

The V and J genes are TRBV7-9 and TRBJ2-1; D unresolved. The V gene's germline CDR1 is SEHNR and CDR2 FQNEAQ (reference sequence). V dropped 4 bases and J dropped 7 bases, with 11 bases sitting between them. The CDR3 has 13 residues. The CDR3 sequence is CASSSPVRNEQFF. The CDR3 region has the DNA TGTGCCAGCAGCTCACCCGTACGGAATGAGCAGTTCTTC.

This clone was observed a few times. The V call is TRBV5-1, the J call TRBJ2-7; D is perhaps TRBD1 or TRBD2 (7 bases each). Looked up from germline, CDR1 is SGHRS and CDR2 is YFSETQ. The ends were cut back, 4 bases at V and 2 bases at J, with 13 bases in the middle. CDR3 length equals 14 residues. In nucleotides, the CDR3 is TGCGCCAGCAGCAGCGGGACAGCGCCCTACGAGCAGTACTTC. It encodes CASSSGTAPYEQYF.

The chain is built from TRBV29-1 and TRBJ2-7; the match to TRBD1 covers 7 bases. The CDR3 runs 15 residues. The J segment lost 5 bases and the V segment lost 0 bases, leaving 10 bases of the junction unmatched. Looked up from germline, CDR1 is SQVTM and CDR2 is ANQGSEA. In nucleotides, the CDR3 is TGCAGCGTTGAAGACGGAGACAGGGATTTCCACGAGCAGTACTTC. Translated, it gives CSVEDGDRDFHEQYF.

The chain couples TRBV19 to TRBJ2-2; D gene unclear. V lost 1 base and J lost 4, with 7 bases in between. Looked up from germline, CDR1 is LNHDA and CDR2 is SQIVND (reference sequence). The CDR3 length is 14 residues. CDR3 sequence (DNA): TGTGCCAGTAGTATAGTTATCTCCACCGGGGAGCTGTTTTTT. Amino acid sequence: CASSIVISTGELFF.

CDR3 DNA sequence: TGTGCCAGCAGCCAATCCTTGGGAGAAGCCAAAAACATTCAGTACTTC. Encoded protein: CASSQSLGEAKNIQYF. This chain connects TRBV5-4 to TRBJ2-4; D perhaps matches TRBD2 (5 bases). Germline values: CDR1 SGHNT, CDR2 YYREEE (reference sequence). V was trimmed by 4 bases and J by 0 bases, leaving 14 bases between them. The CDR3 contains 16 residues.

The J gene is TRBJ2-1, the V gene TRBV7-9; unclear D gene. Germline-derived CDR1 and CDR2 are SEHNR and FQNEAQ (reference sequence). CDR3 length: 13 residues. The V and J ends lost 7 bases and 7 bases respectively, with 14 bases between them. As DNA, the CDR3 is TGTGCCAGCACCGGACCCGAAGGGAATGAGCAGTTCTTC. Translation: CASTGPEGNEQFF.

The rearrangement uses TRBV27 and TRBJ2-5, with a tentative D call TRBD1 (6 bases). The CDR3 sequence is 17 residues long. Germline V gives CDR1 MNHEY, CDR2 SMNVEV (reference sequence). Between the trimmed V and J ends, which lost 3 bases and 0 bases, there was a span of 17 bases. This CDR3 is CASSFSRQAPYQETQYF. CDR3 nucleotides: TGTGCCAGCAGTTTTTCCCGACAGGCCCCTTACCAAGAGACCCAGTACTTC.

By frequency in the sample, this clone is large (0.1 to 1%). This chain links TRBV5-8 with TRBJ2-1, with TRBD2 matching over 7 bases. Germline CDR1 is SGHTS and CDR2 is YDEGEE. Trimming at V came to 2 bases and at J to 6 bases, leaving 5 bases not matched to a gene. The length of the CDR3 is 14 residues. The CDR3 here is CASSLGLGVNEQFF. CDR3 DNA sequence: TGTGCCAGCAGCTTAGGACTAGGAGTCAATGAGCAGTTCTTC. Full variable domain (remainder filled in from reference TRBV5-8 and TRBJ2-1): EAGVTQSPTHLIKTRGQQATLRCSPISGHTSVYWYQQALGLGLQFLLWYDEGEERNRGNFPPRFSGRQFPNYSSELNVNALELEDSALYLCASSLGLGVNEQFFGPGTRLTVL.

The chain employs TRBV4-1 and TRBJ1-1, with 9 bases fitting TRBD1. The trim removed 4 bases at V and 7 bases at J, leaving 7 bases unmatched. The germline gives CDR1 MGHRA, CDR2 YSYEKL. The CDR3 contains 14 residues. The CDR3 here is CASSPGTGIDEAFF. The CDR3 bases are TGCGCCAGCAGCCCCGGGACAGGGATTGATGAAGCTTTCTTT.

This clone has just one count. This rearrangement joins TRBV9 to TRBJ2-5; D call uncertain. CDR3 length: 11 residues. Germline CDR1 and CDR2: SGDLS and YYNGEE. The V and J ends lost 3 bases and 7 bases respectively, with 7 bases between them. The CDR3 loop reads CASSAGGTQYF. The CDR3 DNA is TGTGCCAGCAGCGCCGGCGGGACCCAGTACTTC.

V gene TRBV28 combines with J gene TRBJ1-2; D is unresolved. Germline CDR1 reads MDHEN; CDR2 reads SYDVKM. This CDR3 contains 12 residues. The V and J ends lost 5 bases and 8 bases respectively, with 12 bases between them. The CDR3 loop is CASSVAGWGYTF. CDR3 bases: TGTGCCAGCAGTGTGGCTGGTTGGGGCTACACCTTC.

The V gene is TRBV27, the J gene TRBJ2-7; D is unclear. This CDR3 has 13 residues. Deletions cut 2 bases from V and 4 bases from J, with 9 bases between. CDR1 is MNHEY, CDR2 SMNVEV, per germline (reference sequence). This CDR3 is CASSLKPGYEQYF. CDR3 DNA: TGTGCCAGCAGTTTAAAACCTGGGTACGAGCAGTACTTC.

This clone was observed a few times. This sequence joins TRBV9 and TRBJ1-1, with D unclear. Between the trimmed V and J ends, which lost 0 bases and 0 bases, there was a span of 6 bases. From germline, CDR1 is SGDLS and CDR2 YYNGEE. The CDR3 is 14 residues long. The CDR3 loop is CASSVAEMNTEAFF. In DNA, the CDR3 is TGTGCCAGCAGCGTAGCTGAGATGAACACTGAAGCTTTCTTT.

This clone appeared a single time. CDR3 bases: TGTGCCAGCAATTTCGGGCCAAGCTACGAGCAGTACTTC. Translation gives CASNFGPSYEQYF. This chain links TRBV6-5 with TRBJ2-7; D gene uncertain. The CDR3 length is 13 residues. V dropped 7 bases and J dropped 3 bases, with 13 bases sitting between them. Germline V CDR1 and CDR2: MNHEY, SVGAGI.

This chain links TRBV29-1 with TRBJ2-5; 9 positions agree with TRBD1. The ends lost 7 bases at V and 5 bases at J; junction bases unmatched: 8. Germline values: CDR1 SQVTM, CDR2 ANQGSEA. The CDR3 is made up of 13 amino acids. CDR3 amino acids: CSAVGTGPETQYF. CDR3 nucleotides: TGCAGCGCTGTAGGGACAGGGCCCGAGACCCAGTACTTC.

V is TRBV7-9 and J is TRBJ2-7; D is ambiguous. The germline CDR1 and CDR2 sequences are SEHNR and FQNEAQ (reference sequence). With 1 base removed from V and 4 bases from J, the gap between germline ends came to 5 bases. CDR3 length: 12 residues. The CDR3 DNA sequence: TGTGCCAGCAGCTTAGGAGCATACGAGCAGTACTTC. Its translation: CASSLGAYEQYF.

The count of this clone is one. The chain couples TRBV4-1 to TRBJ1-1, with 8 bases identical to TRBD1. This CDR3 region has 12 residues. V shed 3 bases, J shed 6 bases, and the junction held 0 bases outside the gene matches. Germline V lookup: CDR1 MGHRA, CDR2 YSYEKL. CDR3 residues: CASSQTGAEAFF. For the CDR3, the DNA is TGCGCCAGCAGCCAGACAGGGGCTGAAGCTTTCTTT.

The chain carries TRBV27 and TRBJ2-5; the D is unclear. The CDR3 is 15 residues long. With 5 bases removed from V and 2 bases from J, the gap between germline ends came to 15 bases. Looked up from germline, CDR1 is MNHEY and CDR2 is SMNVEV (reference sequence). The DNA of the CDR3 is TGTGCCAGCAGTACCCGGGTGGGATGGCAAGAGACCCAGTACTTC. It codes for CASSTRVGWQETQYF.

In nucleotides, the CDR3 is TGTGCCAGTGAGGGGGGAAACACAGATACGCAGTATTTT. It encodes CASEGGNTDTQYF. The chain carries TRBV19 and TRBJ2-3; perhaps D is TRBD1 or TRBD2 (6 bases each). Trimming took 8 bases from V and 2 from J, leaving 11 bases between them. Germline V lookup: CDR1 LNHDA, CDR2 SQIVND (reference sequence). This CDR3 has 13 residues.

The chain couples TRBV9 to TRBJ2-3; 8 positions match TRBD1. Trimming cost V 4 bases and J 3 bases; bases outside gene matches: 13. This CDR3 spans 17 amino acids. CDR1 is SGDLS and CDR2 is YYNGEE in the germline V gene. CDR3 protein: CASSPPTGAFGTDTQYF. The CDR3 DNA follows: TGTGCCAGCAGCCCCCCGACAGGGGCTTTTGGGACAGATACGCAGTATTTT.

Turning to this clone: The same CDR3 can be traced to other DNA sequences in this sample. This sequence joins TRBV5-6 and TRBJ2-7, with D perhaps matching TRBD2 (5 bases). This CDR3 spans 11 amino acids. Germline CDR1 reads SGHDT; CDR2 reads YYEEEE. Trimming stripped 2 bases from V and 6 bases from J, with 6 bases between. This CDR3 is CASSFSVEQYF. CDR3 DNA: TGTGCCAGCAGCTTTAGCGTCGAGCAGTACTTC.

This clone was observed a single time. This chain uses TRBV28 with TRBJ2-3, with 7 nucleotides matching TRBD2. The CDR3 is 13 residues long. Germline CDR1 reads MDHEN; CDR2 reads SYDVKM. The ends lost 6 bases at V and 6 bases at J; junction bases unmatched: 6. The CDR3 is CASSPRGVDTQYF. The CDR3 DNA follows: TGTGCCAGCAGCCCACGGGGGGTGGATACGCAGTATTTT.

The V call is TRBV5-6, the J call TRBJ2-1; D call uncertain. Germline CDR1 is SGHDT and CDR2 is YYEEEE. This CDR3 spans 12 amino acids. Trimming removed 5 bases from V and 4 bases from J, with 7 bases in between. The CDR3 sequence is CASRIGYNEQFF. CDR3 nucleotide sequence: TGTGCCAGCAGGATAGGTTACAATGAGCAGTTCTTC.

The chain uses TRBV7-6 and TRBJ1-4; TRBD1 matches 7 bases. Germline CDR1 and CDR2: SGHVS and FNYEAQ. CDR3 length: 14 residues. J was trimmed by 7 bases and V by 3 bases; bases with no gene match: 5. In DNA form, the CDR3 reads TGTGCCAGCAGCTTTGGCAGGGGGTTTGAAAAACTGTTTTTT. This sequence encodes CASSFGRGFEKLFF. The full variable domain, completed using reference TRBV7-6 and TRBJ1-4, is GAGVSQSPRYKVTKRGQDVALRCDPISGHVSLYWYRQALGQGPEFLTYFNYEAQQDKSGLPNDRFSAERPEGSISTLTIQRTEQRDSAMYRCASSFGRGFEKLFFGSGTQLSVL.

This chain links TRBV6-5 with TRBJ1-1; D is unresolved. CDR1 and CDR2 from the germline V gene are MNHEY and SVGAGI. Between the trimmed V and J ends, which lost 0 bases and 6 bases, there was a span of 11 bases. The CDR3 loop spans 14 amino acids. CDR3 residues: CASSYSDVGPEAFF. The CDR3 region has the DNA TGTGCCAGCAGTTACTCCGATGTTGGGCCTGAAGCTTTCTTT.

The V and J genes are TRBV9 and TRBJ1-3, with unresolved D. The CDR3 runs to 12 residues. Trimming pared 4 bases from V and 4 bases from J, leaving 6 bases between. Germline-derived CDR1 and CDR2 are SGDLS and YYNGEE. The CDR3 loop reads CASSLAGNTIYF. Written as DNA, the CDR3 is TGTGCCAGCAGCCTAGCCGGAAACACCATATATTTT. The full variable domain, its missing parts supplied by reference TRBV9 and TRBJ1-3, is DSGVTQTPKHLITATGQRVTLRCSPRSGDLSVYWYQQSLDQGLQFLIQYYNGEERAKGNILERFSAQQFPDLHSELNLSSLELGDSALYFCASSLAGNTIYFGEGSWLTVV.

This clone was detected only once. The rearrangement joins TRBV6-4 to TRBJ2-7, with 8 positions matching TRBD1. This CDR3 has 14 residues. Unmatched junction bases numbered 5, after V lost 2 bases and J lost 5 bases. In germline, CDR1 is MRHNA, CDR2 SNTAGT. The CDR3 protein is CASSDGRGRDEQYF. The CDR3 DNA is TGTGCCAGCAGTGACGGCAGGGGGCGCGACGAGCAGTACTTC.

This chain links TRBV6-5 with TRBJ2-1; 10 nucleotides agree with TRBD2. Looked up from germline, CDR1 is MNHEY and CDR2 is SVGAGI. The CDR3 contains 14 residues. Unmatched junction bases numbered 3, after V lost 6 bases and J lost 4 bases. CDR3 in amino acids: CASSTSGAYNEQFF. Written as DNA, the CDR3 is TGTGCCAGCAGCACTAGCGGGGCTTACAATGAGCAGTTCTTC.

This clone has a count of ten or more. V and J are TRBV7-2 and TRBJ2-7; 10 positions agree with TRBD1. The CDR3 loop spans 16 amino acids. J gave up 2 bases and V 6 bases, and 10 bases lay outside the gene matches. Germline V gene lookup returns CDR1 SGHTA and CDR2 FQGNSA. The CDR3 DNA reads TGTGCCAGCAGTCCCGTTGGGGACAGGGGTACCTACGAGCAGTACTTC. Translating gives CASSPVGDRGTYEQYF.